What follows are 2 T cell receptor beta chains derived from one specimen sequenced in a study of blood T cells in healthy people across ages. Primers used in a second PCR of about 6 to 11 cycles were a sample-barcoded 5' primer and a J-beta primer mix. TCRdb passed the 5' RACE reads through MiXCR, listing each CDR3 protein once. Counted here are under 750,000 distinct CDR3 sequences, more than 45% occurring once; the ten biggest clones make up roughly 24%. Sequenced material: blood. These receptors originate from a man older than 75 in good health.

The chain links TRBV9 to TRBJ2-5, with 12 positions matching TRBD2. J gave up 4 bases and V 0 bases, and 1 base lay outside the gene matches. Germline CDR1 SGDLS, CDR2 YYNGEE. The CDR3 totals 15 residues. The CDR3 region has the DNA TGTGCCAGCAGCGTAGCGGGACTAGCGGGAGAGACCCAGTACTTC. This translates into CASSVAGLAGETQYF.

The gene calls are TRBV5-1 and TRBJ2-1, with D hard to call. Germline values: CDR1 SGHRS, CDR2 YFSETQ. V lost 0 bases, J lost 5 bases, and 9 bases lay in between. The CDR3 is 14 residues long. CDR3 residues: CASSLATVHNEQFF. The CDR3 DNA reads TGCGCCAGCAGCTTGGCCACGGTGCACAATGAGCAGTTCTTC. The full variable domain, rest sourced from reference TRBV5-1 and TRBJ2-1, is KAGVTQTPRYLIKTRGQQVTLSCSPISGHRSVSWYQQTPGQGLQFLFEYFSETQRNKGNFPGRFSGRQFSNSRSEMNVSTLELGDSALYLCASSLATVHNEQFFGPGTRLTVL.